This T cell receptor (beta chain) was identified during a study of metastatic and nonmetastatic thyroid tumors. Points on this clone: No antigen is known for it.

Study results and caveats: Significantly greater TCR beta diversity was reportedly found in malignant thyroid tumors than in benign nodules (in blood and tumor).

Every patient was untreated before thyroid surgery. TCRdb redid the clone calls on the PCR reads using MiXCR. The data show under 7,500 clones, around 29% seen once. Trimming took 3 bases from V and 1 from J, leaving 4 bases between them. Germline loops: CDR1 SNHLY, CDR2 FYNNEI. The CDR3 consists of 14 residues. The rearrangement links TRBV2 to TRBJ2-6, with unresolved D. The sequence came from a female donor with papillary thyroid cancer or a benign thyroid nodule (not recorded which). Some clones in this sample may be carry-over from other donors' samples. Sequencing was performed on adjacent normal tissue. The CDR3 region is CASSDGSGANVLTF. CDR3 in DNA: TGTGCCAGCAGTGATGGGTCTGGGGCCAACGTCCTGACTTTC.